This TCR beta chain was captured by sequencing in a study of pediatric ulcerative colitis. At the level of the study: Disease was pancolitis in more than five and left-sided in two, histology-confirmed.

The germline V gene has CDR1 SGHTA and CDR2 FQGNSA. This CDR3 has 19 amino acids. Study conclusions and caveats: No controls had the two rectal clonotypes shared by ulcerative colitis patients.

This clone was recorded once. Its matching antigen is unknown. The junction shows a germline mismatch at one end, possibly a read error. Colonoscopy and blood draw happened at the same time. Sequenced by immunoSEQ multiplex PCR; TCRdb stores in-frame clones only, minus some. The repertoire includes roughly 37,000 clones, 75% to 90% of them detected once, and about 23% sits in the top ten. Sequencing was done on a sample of blood. The chain recombines TRBV7-2 with TRBJ1-5; D is uncertain. The TCR sequence derives from a girl between 5 and 17 years old with moderate ulcerative colitis. The DNA of the CDR3 is TGCGCCAGCAGCCTTAGCTTCTCCGGGCCCCTGGGGAGCAATCAGCCCCAGCATTTT. Encoded protein: CASSLSFSGPLGSNQPQHF.